A single sample gave rise to the 12 T cell receptor beta chains below, sequenced in a study of cytomegalovirus exposure and HLA in healthy donors. The PCR ran on 60 Vbeta and 13 Jbeta primers. Sequenced by immunoSEQ multiplex PCR; TCRdb stores in-frame clones only, minus some. The sample has around 90,000 clones, approximately 69% seen once. Material for sequencing was PBMCs. Every receptor here comes from a woman between 45 and 65 years old in good health and CMV-seropositive.

This chain uses TRBV9 with TRBJ2-1, with D possibly TRBD2 on 5 matching bases. Germline CDR1 reads SGDLS; CDR2 reads YYNGEE. The V end lost 4 bases, the J end lost 0 bases, and 11 bases lay between the germline ends. The CDR3 runs 15 residues. The CDR3 region is CASSPGGSSYNEQFF. The CDR3 DNA reads as TGTGCCAGCAGCCCCGGAGGAAGCTCCTACAATGAGCAGTTCTTC.

The V gene is TRBV5-1, the J gene TRBJ2-5; TRBD1 matches at 8 bases. The assigned J gene may be wrong: the sequence end matches TRBJ2-7 better. Germline V gene lookup returns CDR1 SGHRS and CDR2 YFSETQ. This CDR3 is 16 amino acids long. For the CDR3, the DNA is TGCGCCAGCAGATTCTCACCGGGACAGGTCTCCTACGAGCAGTACTTC. Encoded protein: CASRFSPGQVSYEQYF.

J is TRBJ2-1 and V is TRBV5-1, with D maybe TRBD2 (5 bases). V lost 4 bases and J lost 4, with 18 bases in between. Germline CDR1 is SGHRS and CDR2 is YFSETQ. This CDR3 spans 16 amino acids. The CDR3 loop is CASSPAGETLYNEQFF. CDR3 DNA sequence: TGCGCCAGCAGCCCGGCCGGGGAAACCCTTTACAATGAGCAGTTCTTC.

The genes are TRBV12-5 and TRBJ1-2; a possible D gene is TRBD1 (5 bases). CDR3 length: 15 amino acids. V lost 5 bases and J lost 8, with 21 bases in between. Germline-derived CDR1 and CDR2 are LGHNT and FRNRAP. The CDR3 DNA reads TGTGCTAGTGGTCATCCGACAGCCCCCACCGGCGGCTACACCTTC. Its translation: CASGHPTAPTGGYTF.

V usage is TRBV7-8 and J usage is TRBJ1-1; D might be TRBD1 (6 bases). The germline gives CDR1 SGHVS, CDR2 FQNEAQ. There are 15 residues in the CDR3. V dropped 1 base and J dropped 1 base, with 10 bases sitting between them. The DNA of the CDR3 is TGTGCCAGCAGCTTAGGAGTGGGGGCGAACACTGAAGCTTTCTTT. Translated, it gives CASSLGVGANTEAFF.

The chain links TRBV29-1 to TRBJ2-5, with 8 bases that match TRBD1. The CDR3 runs to 15 residues. V gave up 2 bases and J gave up 4 bases; unmatched junction bases: 9. CDR1 is SQVTM, CDR2 ANQGSEA, per germline. CDR3 sequence: CSVELVTGARETQYF. In DNA form, the CDR3 reads TGCAGCGTTGAATTAGTGACAGGGGCCAGAGAGACCCAGTACTTC. Full variable domain (missing parts from reference TRBV29-1 and TRBJ2-5): SAVISQKPSRDICQRGTSLTIQCQVDSQVTMMFWYRQQPGQSLTLIATANQGSEATYESGFVIDKFPISRPNLTFSTLTVSNMSPEDSSIYLCSVELVTGARETQYFGPGTRLLVL.

The J gene is TRBJ1-6, the V gene TRBV28; D possibly corresponds to TRBD1 (6 bases). This CDR3 region has 14 residues. Trimming pared 5 bases from V and 6 bases from J, leaving 11 bases between. Germline-derived CDR1 and CDR2 are MDHEN and SYDVKM. The CDR3 DNA follows: TGTGCCAGCAGTCGGACAGAAATTAATTCACCCCTCCACTTT. Its translation is CASSRTEINSPLHF.

The chain is built from TRBV7-9 and TRBJ1-1; a weak D match, TRBD1 (6 bases). Trimming cost V 1 base and J 8 bases, with 8 bases left between them. The CDR3 runs to 12 residues. The V gene's germline CDR1 is SEHNR and CDR2 FQNEAQ (reference sequence). CDR3: CASSLGQEEAFF. In nucleotides, the CDR3 is TGTGCCAGCAGCTTAGGACAGGAAGAAGCTTTCTTT. Based on the CDR3 plus reference TRBV7-9 and TRBJ1-1, the full variable domain is DTGVSQNPRHKITKRGQNVTFRCDPISEHNRLYWYRQTLGQGPEFLTYFQNEAQLEKSRLLSDRFSAERPKGSFSTLEIQRTEQGDSAMYLCASSLGQEEAFFGQGTRLTVV.

The table lists this clone with a count of one. This sequence joins TRBV7-2 and TRBJ2-1, with D possibly being TRBD2 (6 bases). V was trimmed by 0 bases and J by 7 bases, leaving 16 bases between them. The length of the CDR3 is 16 residues. Looked up from germline, CDR1 is SGHTA and CDR2 is FQGNSA. DNA for the CDR3: TGTGCCAGCAGCTTAGCTTCGCGGGACCCACATAATGAGCAGTTCTTC. This encodes CASSLASRDPHNEQFF. The full variable domain, with the rest looked up from reference TRBV7-2 and TRBJ2-1, is GAGVSQSPSNKVTEKGKDVELRCDPISGHTALYWYRQSLGQGLEFLIYFQGNSAPDKSGLPSDRFSAERTGGSVSTLTIQRTQQEDSAVYLCASSLASRDPHNEQFFGPGTRLTVL.

The sample holds one count of this clone. The chain carries TRBV6-1 and TRBJ2-3; 9 bases line up with TRBD1. Germline V gives CDR1 MNHNS, CDR2 SASEGT. The CDR3 consists of 15 residues. Trimming took 3 bases from V and 0 from J; bases not matched to a gene: 1. CDR3 in DNA: TGTGCCAGCAGTGATGGGACAGGGAGCACAGATACGCAGTATTTT. This gives the protein CASSDGTGSTDTQYF.

This clone was seen more than once but under ten times. V usage is TRBV7-6 and J usage is TRBJ1-2; 7 bases agree with TRBD1. The CDR3 runs 16 residues. Germline V lookup: CDR1 SGHVS, CDR2 FNYEAQ. The V gene end was trimmed by 5 bases and the J gene end by 5 bases; junction bases not matched to a gene: 14. The CDR3 bases are TGTGCCAGCAGCCCCCGGGACAGTTTACTCCATTATGGCTACACCTTC. This sequence encodes CASSPRDSLLHYGYTF.

This chain joins TRBV11-3 and TRBJ2-4; D perhaps matches TRBD1 (6 bases). The germline gives CDR1 SGHNT, CDR2 YENEEA. This CDR3 is built from 20 residues. Trimming left V 5 bases short and J 0 bases short, with 26 bases between. For the CDR3, the DNA is TGTGCCAGCAGCAACCACCGGGACCCCAAGGGGGTACTAGCCAAAAACATTCAGTACTTC. Amino acid sequence: CASSNHRDPKGVLAKNIQYF.